Reported below is one TCR beta chain. Antigen: not known. This table comes from immunoSEQ multiplex PCR, and its TCRdb copy is limited to in-frame clones, with some not included. Among some 83,000 clones listed, 90% were seen once. The CDR3 extends over 13 amino acids. Trimming removed 3 bases from V and 4 bases from J, with 9 bases in between. Germline CDR1 MGHRA, CDR2 YSYEKL. The sample originates from a study of T cell responses to AZD1222 COVID-19 vaccine. Study at large: The study pooled second doses at about 4 or about 12 weeks. Study findings and constraints: Only after the peak T cell response were repertoires sampled. After two AZD1222 doses, spike-specific TCR breadth and depth rose versus day 0.

The clonotype originates from an adult in good health. This rearrangement joins TRBV4-1 to TRBJ1-1; D is unclear. The material was peripheral blood, obtained on day 0 of AZD1222 vaccination. This CDR3 is CASSQPSGTEAFF. The CDR3, as DNA: TGCGCCAGCAGCCAGCCTTCAGGCACTGAAGCTTTCTTT.